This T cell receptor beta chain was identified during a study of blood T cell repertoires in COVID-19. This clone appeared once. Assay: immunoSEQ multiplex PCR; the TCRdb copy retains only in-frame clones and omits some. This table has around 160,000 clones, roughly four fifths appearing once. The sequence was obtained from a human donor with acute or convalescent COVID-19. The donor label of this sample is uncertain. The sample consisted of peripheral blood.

The chain's CDR3 is CASSLGGGDYGYTF. The CDR3 DNA reads TGCGCCAGCAGCTTGGGAGGGGGCGACTATGGCTACACCTTC. The rearrangement links TRBV5-1 to TRBJ1-2; 7 bases are a match to TRBD1. V was pared by 0 bases and J by 3 bases, with 2 bases of the junction left unmatched. The germline gives CDR1 SGHRS, CDR2 YFSETQ. The CDR3 has 14 amino acids.